In this sample, the clone carrying this T cell receptor beta chain turned up many times. The antigen remains undetermined. TCR beta CDR3 region amplification was performed from RNA transcripts. TCR CDR3 regions were first amplified by RT-PCR with HTBI primers. Using its own MiXCR run on the multiplex PCR reads, TCRdb lists one record per CDR3 protein. The sample carries hundreds of thousands of distinct CDR3 sequences, around 13% recorded once. The data are from a study of T cells in Graves' hyperthyroidism and ophthalmopathy. Broader study findings: Most thyroid clonotypes that were expanded above 0.001 also turned up in blood. Ophthalmopathy, as predicted by the model, came a median approximately 6.5 months after the prediction.

PBMCs came from 9 to 10 ml fresh peripheral blood. This sequence originates from a middle-aged woman with Graves' ophthalmopathy. Sequenced: blood.

CDR3 sequence reads: CASSMGRTGHEQYF. CDR3 sequence (DNA): TGTGCCAGCAGTATGGGACGGACAGGCCACGAGCAGTACTTC. The J gene is TRBJ2-7, the V gene TRBV27, with 7 nucleotides matching TRBD1. V lost 5 bases, J lost 5 bases, and 9 bases stayed unmatched. Germline values: CDR1 MNHEY, CDR2 SMNVEV (reference sequence). This CDR3 contains 14 residues.